The 23 T cell receptor beta chains below all came from one sample that was sequenced in a study of OX40 agonist ivuxolimab in advanced cancers. TCRdb's table, derived via immunoSEQ multiplex PCR, lists solely in-frame clones and lacks some. The sample shows over 80,000 clones, approximately 90% of them seen only once. The sequenced sample was CD4+ or CD8+ T cells sorted from blood, obtained in a trial of the OX40 agonist ivuxolimab. Receptors originate from an adult with an advanced solid tumor such as melanoma, head and neck, liver or kidney cancer.

The chain employs TRBV6-6 and TRBJ2-7; either TRBD1 or TRBD2 may supply D (5 bases each). In germline, CDR1 is MNHNY, CDR2 SVGAGI (reference sequence). V lost 4 bases and J lost 0, with 13 bases in between. The CDR3 runs to 15 residues. The CDR3: CASSSSGTGSYEQYF. The CDR3, as DNA: TGTGCCAGCAGTTCTTCCGGGACGGGCTCCTACGAGCAGTACTTC.

The chain recombines TRBV28 with TRBJ2-1, with 8 bases aligning to TRBD2. The CDR3 totals 15 residues. CDR1 is MDHEN and CDR2 is SYDVKM in the germline V gene. Losses at the gene ends were 7 bases for V and 9 bases for J; bases not matched to a gene: 14. In DNA form, the CDR3 reads TGTGCCAGCACCGCGGCCCGGACTAGCCTTACTGAGCAGTTCTTC. This encodes CASTAARTSLTEQFF.

The chain joins TRBV9 to TRBJ2-6; D is unclear. The CDR3 loop spans 16 amino acids. V was pared by 0 bases and J by 0 bases, with 7 bases between. Per the germline V gene, CDR1 is SGDLS and CDR2 is YYNGEE. This chain's CDR3 is CASSVVPGSGANVLTF. The CDR3 nucleotides are TGTGCCAGCAGCGTAGTGCCGGGCTCTGGGGCCAACGTCCTGACTTTC.

This sequence joins TRBV18 and TRBJ2-7, with 11 bases lining up with TRBD2. Per the germline V gene, CDR1 is KGHSH and CDR2 is LQKENI. V shed 5 bases, J shed 3 bases, and the junction held 12 bases outside the gene matches. This CDR3 is 17 amino acids long. The CDR3 reads CASSTFFGLAGFYEQYF. CDR3 nucleotide sequence: TGTGCCAGCTCAACTTTCTTCGGACTAGCGGGCTTCTACGAGCAGTACTTC.

This sequence joins TRBV14 and TRBJ2-3; the D is unclear. This CDR3 has 13 residues. Trimming took off 4 bases at V and 4 bases at J, with 9 bases between the two ends. The germline CDR1 and CDR2 sequences are SGHDN and FVKESK. As DNA, the CDR3 is TGTGCCAGCAGCCGAGGACGCGCAGATACGCAGTATTTT. Translated: CASSRGRADTQYF.

This clone has only one observation. The chain couples TRBV11-1 to TRBJ2-1; the match to TRBD2 covers 9 bases. The germline gives CDR1 SGHAT, CDR2 FQDESV (reference sequence). The CDR3 has 16 amino acids. With V trimmed by 6 bases and J by 7 bases, 13 bases remained unmatched. CDR3 protein: CASSGRLAGLGNEQFF. CDR3 nucleotide sequence: TGTGCCAGCAGTGGTCGTCTAGCGGGGTTAGGGAATGAGCAGTTCTTC.

The J gene is TRBJ2-5, the V gene TRBV19; D not certain. Germline V lookup: CDR1 LNHDA, CDR2 SQIVND (reference sequence). This CDR3 comprises 14 residues. V was trimmed by 6 bases and J by 2 bases, leaving 13 bases between them. In DNA, the CDR3 is TGTGCCAGTAGGCCGGAGCTGAATCAAGAGACCCAGTACTTC. It is translated as CASRPELNQETQYF.

This clone was observed a single time. The gene calls are TRBV29-1 and TRBJ2-7; D call uncertain. CDR1 and CDR2 (germline): SQVTM, ANQGSEA. V lost 5 bases and J lost 3, with 11 bases in between. The CDR3 consists of 12 residues. For the CDR3, the DNA is TGCAGCGTTATCGGTGTGGGCTACGAGCAGTACTTC. Translating gives CSVIGVGYEQYF.

This rearrangement joins TRBV25-1 to TRBJ2-2, with D hard to call. Germline V lookup: CDR1 MGHDK, CDR2 SYGVNS. The V end lost 5 bases, the J end lost 2 bases, and 0 bases lay between the germline ends. The CDR3 loop spans 11 amino acids. The CDR3 nucleotides read TGTGCCAGCAGTAACACCGGGGAGCTGTTTTTT. Translated, it gives CASSNTGELFF. The full variable domain, in which reference TRBV25-1 and TRBJ2-2 provide the parts outside the CDR3, is EADIYQTPRYLVIGTGKKITLECSQTMGHDKMYWYQQDPGMELHLIHYSYGVNSTEKGDLSSESTVSRIRTEHFPLTLESARPSHTSQYLCASSNTGELFFGEGSRLTVL.

V and J are TRBV6-1 and TRBJ2-7, with TRBD2 matching over 15 bases. With 7 bases clipped from V and 4 bases from J, the junction kept 2 bases outside the gene matches. Germline values: CDR1 MNHNS, CDR2 SASEGT. The CDR3 runs to 14 residues. The CDR3 DNA reads TGTGCCAGCACGGGACTAGCGGGAGGATACGAGCAGTACTTC. Its translation: CASTGLAGGYEQYF.

V usage is TRBV19 and J usage is TRBJ1-5, with D uncertain. The germline V gene encodes CDR1 LNHDA and CDR2 SQIVND (reference sequence). With 0 bases removed from V and 7 bases from J, the gap between germline ends came to 10 bases. CDR3 length: 14 residues. In DNA, the CDR3 is TGTGCCAGTAGTATAGATAGGATCAGGCAGCCCCAGCATTTT. As protein: CASSIDRIRQPQHF.

Here the CDR3 DNA reads TGTGCCAGCAGTTTAGTTTTAACTCGCTCCTACAATGAGCAGTTCTTC. The encoded protein is CASSLVLTRSYNEQFF. The V call is TRBV27, the J call TRBJ2-1, with unresolved D. The CDR3 is made up of 16 amino acids. V gave up 2 bases and J gave up 0 bases, with 11 bases separating them. CDR1 is MNHEY, CDR2 SMNVEV, per germline (reference sequence).

This chain joins TRBV28 and TRBJ2-5, with D unresolved. Germline V gene data show CDR1 as MDHEN and CDR2 as SYDVKM. Trimming removed 7 bases from V and 2 bases from J, with 8 bases in between. CDR3 length: 12 amino acids. CDR3 amino acids: CASNRIQETQYF. CDR3 DNA sequence: TGTGCCAGCAACCGTATACAAGAGACCCAGTACTTC.

This clone was seen a few times. J is TRBJ1-2 and V is TRBV5-1, with 9 bases aligning to TRBD1. Germline CDR1 reads SGHRS; CDR2 reads YFSETQ. Trimming at V came to 4 bases and at J to 6 bases, leaving 10 bases not matched to a gene. The CDR3 has 15 residues. The chain's CDR3 is CASSPGQGYADGYTF. The CDR3 DNA is TGCGCCAGCAGCCCGGGACAGGGTTACGCAGATGGCTACACCTTC. The full variable domain, rest sourced from reference TRBV5-1 and TRBJ1-2, is KAGVTQTPRYLIKTRGQQVTLSCSPISGHRSVSWYQQTPGQGLQFLFEYFSETQRNKGNFPGRFSGRQFSNSRSEMNVSTLELGDSALYLCASSPGQGYADGYTFGSGTRLTVV.

This chain connects TRBV5-1 to TRBJ2-3; D call uncertain. Per germline, CDR1 SGHRS and CDR2 YFSETQ. CDR3 size: 17 residues. Trimming took off 0 bases at V and 0 bases at J, with 14 bases between the two ends. In DNA, the CDR3 is TGCGCCAGCAGCTTGGGCCTTATTGGATCTAGCACAGATACGCAGTATTTT. This codes for CASSLGLIGSSTDTQYF. Variable domain in full (rest from reference TRBV5-1 and TRBJ2-3): KAGVTQTPRYLIKTRGQQVTLSCSPISGHRSVSWYQQTPGQGLQFLFEYFSETQRNKGNFPGRFSGRQFSNSRSEMNVSTLELGDSALYLCASSLGLIGSSTDTQYFGPGTRLTVL.

The gene calls are TRBV30 and TRBJ2-5, with D perhaps TRBD1 (6 bases). Trimming pared 0 bases from V and 2 bases from J, leaving 13 bases between. The CDR3 length is 15 residues. Germline CDR1 and CDR2: GTSNPN and SVGIG (reference sequence). The CDR3 DNA follows: TGTGCCTGGAGTGTAACCGGGACACTTCAAGAGACCCAGTACTTC. Amino acid sequence: CAWSVTGTLQETQYF. The whole variable domain, filled in from reference TRBV30 and TRBJ2-5, reads SQTIHQWPATLVQPVGSPLSLECTVEGTSNPNLYWYRQAAGRGLQLLFYSVGIGQISSEVPQNLSASRPQDRQFILSSKKLLLSDSGFYLCAWSVTGTLQETQYFGPGTRLLVL.

V gene TRBV7-2 combines with J gene TRBJ2-5; 9 bases line up with TRBD1. The CDR3 has 14 residues. Germline-derived CDR1 and CDR2 are SGHTA and FQGNSA. Trimming removed 5 bases from V and 7 bases from J; junction bases left unmatched: 8. The CDR3 sequence: CASSAGQGMGTQYF. DNA for the CDR3: TGTGCCAGCAGCGCCGGACAGGGGATGGGGACCCAGTACTTC. Variable domain in full (rest from reference TRBV7-2 and TRBJ2-5): GAGVSQSPSNKVTEKGKDVELRCDPISGHTALYWYRQSLGQGLEFLIYFQGNSAPDKSGLPSDRFSAERTGGSVSTLTIQRTQQEDSAVYLCASSAGQGMGTQYFGPGTRLLVL.

The chain employs TRBV5-6 and TRBJ2-5; no firm D call. Germline-derived CDR1 and CDR2 are SGHDT and YYEEEE. Deletions cut 0 bases from V and 1 base from J, with 4 bases between. The CDR3 sequence is 13 residues long. CDR3 coding DNA: TGTGCCAGCAGCTTGGGGCTCCAAGAGACCCAGTACTTC. Its protein product is CASSLGLQETQYF.

The chain links TRBV18 to TRBJ1-1; 7 bases fit TRBD1. This CDR3 contains 16 residues. The V gene's germline CDR1 is KGHSH and CDR2 LQKENI. With V trimmed by 2 bases and J by 8 bases, 14 bases remained unmatched. CDR3: CASSPVLQGSSREAFF. CDR3 coding DNA: TGTGCCAGCTCACCAGTCCTACAGGGGTCGTCGAGAGAAGCTTTCTTT.

The rearrangement joins TRBV10-3 to TRBJ2-3; D tentatively reads TRBD1 or TRBD2 (5 bases each). V was cut by 3 bases and J by 14 bases, with 15 bases left in between. This CDR3 contains 12 residues. Germline CDR1 ENHRY, CDR2 SYGVKD. This chain's CDR3 is CAISDRDQRGYF. Here the CDR3 DNA reads TGTGCCATCAGTGACCGGGACCAAAGGGGGTATTTT.

J is TRBJ1-4 and V is TRBV7-9; D call uncertain. The germline gives CDR1 SEHNR, CDR2 FQNEAQ (reference sequence). V lost 0 bases, J lost 5 bases, and 16 bases lay in between. The CDR3 is 17 amino acids. The DNA for the CDR3 is TGTGCCAGCAGCTTAGCGACCCCGGCCGGGATAAATGAAAAACTGTTTTTT. Its translation is CASSLATPAGINEKLFF. Full variable domain (missing parts from reference TRBV7-9 and TRBJ1-4): DTGVSQNPRHKITKRGQNVTFRCDPISEHNRLYWYRQTLGQGPEFLTYFQNEAQLEKSRLLSDRFSAERPKGSFSTLEIQRTEQGDSAMYLCASSLATPAGINEKLFFGSGTQLSVL.

The V gene is TRBV7-6, the J gene TRBJ2-3; D gene ambiguous. The germline CDR1 and CDR2 sequences are SGHVS and FNYEAQ. This CDR3 has 12 amino acids. V lost 5 bases to trimming and J lost 5 bases, with 8 bases between them. CDR3 residues: CASSPVVDTQYF. CDR3 in DNA: TGTGCCAGCAGCCCCGTTGTAGATACGCAGTATTTT.

The chain is built from TRBV7-2 and TRBJ2-3; D is possibly TRBD2 (5 bases). There are 13 residues in the CDR3. V dropped 2 bases and J dropped 6 bases, with 9 bases sitting between them. Germline CDR1 reads SGHTA; CDR2 reads FQGNSA. CDR3 DNA sequence: TGTGCCAGCAGCTTACAGCTAGCTGATACGCAGTATTTT. Translated: CASSLQLADTQYF.